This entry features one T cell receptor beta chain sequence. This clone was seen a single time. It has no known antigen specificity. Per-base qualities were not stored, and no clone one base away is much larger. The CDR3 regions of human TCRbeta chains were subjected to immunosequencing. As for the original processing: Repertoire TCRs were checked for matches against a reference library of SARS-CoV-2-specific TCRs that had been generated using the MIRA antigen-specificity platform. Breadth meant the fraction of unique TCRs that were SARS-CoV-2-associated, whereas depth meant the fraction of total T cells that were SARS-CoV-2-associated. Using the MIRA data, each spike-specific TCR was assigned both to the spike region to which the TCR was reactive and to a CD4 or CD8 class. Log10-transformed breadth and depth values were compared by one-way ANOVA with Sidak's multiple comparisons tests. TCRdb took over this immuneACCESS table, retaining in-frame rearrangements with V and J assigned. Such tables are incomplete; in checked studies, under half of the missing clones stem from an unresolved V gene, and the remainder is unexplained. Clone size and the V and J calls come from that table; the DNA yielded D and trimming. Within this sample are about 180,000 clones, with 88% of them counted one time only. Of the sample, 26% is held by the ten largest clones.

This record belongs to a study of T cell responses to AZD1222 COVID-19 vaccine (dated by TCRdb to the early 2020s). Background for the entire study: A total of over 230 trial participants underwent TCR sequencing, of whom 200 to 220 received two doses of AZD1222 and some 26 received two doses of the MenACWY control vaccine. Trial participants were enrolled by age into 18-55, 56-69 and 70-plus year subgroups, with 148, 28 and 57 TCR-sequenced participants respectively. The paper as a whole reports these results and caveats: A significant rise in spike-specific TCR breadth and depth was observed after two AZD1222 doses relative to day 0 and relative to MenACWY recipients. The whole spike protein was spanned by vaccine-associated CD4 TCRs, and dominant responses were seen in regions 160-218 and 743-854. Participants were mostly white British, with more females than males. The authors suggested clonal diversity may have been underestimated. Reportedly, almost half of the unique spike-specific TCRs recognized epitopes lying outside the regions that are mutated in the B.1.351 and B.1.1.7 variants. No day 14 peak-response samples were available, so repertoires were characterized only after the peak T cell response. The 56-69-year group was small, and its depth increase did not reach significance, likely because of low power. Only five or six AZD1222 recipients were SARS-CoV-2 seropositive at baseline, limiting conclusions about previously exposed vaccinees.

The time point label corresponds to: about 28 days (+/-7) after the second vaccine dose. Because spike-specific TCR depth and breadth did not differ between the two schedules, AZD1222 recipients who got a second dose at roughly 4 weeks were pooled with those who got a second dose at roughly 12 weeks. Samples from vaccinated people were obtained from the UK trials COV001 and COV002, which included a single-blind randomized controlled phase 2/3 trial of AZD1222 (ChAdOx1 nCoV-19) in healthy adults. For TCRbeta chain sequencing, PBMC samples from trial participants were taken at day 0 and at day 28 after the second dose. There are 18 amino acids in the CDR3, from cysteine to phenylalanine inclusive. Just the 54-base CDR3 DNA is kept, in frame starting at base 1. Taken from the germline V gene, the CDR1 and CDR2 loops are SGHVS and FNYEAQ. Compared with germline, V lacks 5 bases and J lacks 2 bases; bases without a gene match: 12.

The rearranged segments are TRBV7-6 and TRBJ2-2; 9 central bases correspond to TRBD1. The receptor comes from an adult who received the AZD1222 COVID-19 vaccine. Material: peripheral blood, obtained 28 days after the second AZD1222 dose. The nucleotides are TGTGCCAGCAGCATGAACCGGGACAGGGTCTTCAACACCGGGGAGCTGTTTTTT. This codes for CASSMNRDRVFNTGELFF.